Below are 5 T cell receptor beta chains sequenced from a single sample in a study of T cells in Graves' hyperthyroidism and ophthalmopathy (dated by TCRdb to between 2018 and 2021). Libraries were prepared through multiplex PCR. Sequencing was carried out with an Illumina HiSeq 2000. The TCR beta CDR3 regions were amplified from RNA transcripts. A first-round RT-PCR of the TCR CDR3 used the HTBI primer set with the Qiagen OneStep RT-PCR kit. The public reads were reprocessed in TCRdb via fastp at Q25 and MiXCR, keeping in-frame beta chains. Each CDR3 protein gets just one entry, which takes the most common genes and DNA from the rows behind it. Across this sample there are 500,000 to 650,000 distinct CDR3 sequences, with around 15% seen only once. The ten top clones hold approximately 13% of the sample. The sequenced material came from blood. These TCRs come from a woman aged 45-60 years with Graves' ophthalmopathy.

This clonotype was found many times. The chain carries TRBV11-2 and TRBJ1-5; weak D call: TRBD1 (5 bases). The germline V gene has CDR1 SGHAT and CDR2 FQNNGV. This CDR3 has 16 amino acids. V dropped 1 base and J dropped 5 bases, with 15 bases sitting between them. The DNA of the CDR3 is TGTGCCAGCAGCTTAGGATTGTGGGGGTACGATCAGCCCCAGCATTTT. Translating gives CASSLGLWGYDQPQHF.

Ten or more counts support this clonotype. CDR3 nucleotides: TGCAGTGCTAGATGGTCGGCGTCGACAAATGAGCAGTTCTTC. This sequence encodes CSARWSASTNEQFF. The rearrangement joins TRBV20-1 to TRBJ2-1; unclear D gene. Per germline, CDR1 DFQATT and CDR2 SNEGSKA (reference sequence). Trimming stripped 2 bases from V and 7 bases from J, with 15 bases between. The CDR3 runs to 14 residues.

The chain carries TRBV7-9 and TRBJ1-3; D gene ambiguous. Trimming took off 3 bases at V and 0 bases at J, with 6 bases between the two ends. The CDR3 runs 14 residues. Germline values: CDR1 SEHNR, CDR2 FQNEAQ (reference sequence). CDR3 nucleotide sequence: TGTGCCAGCAGCTTTTCCCTCTCTGGAAACACCATATATTTT. It is translated as CASSFSLSGNTIYF. Using reference TRBV7-9 and TRBJ1-3 for the parts outside the CDR3, the full variable domain is DTGVSQNPRHKITKRGQNVTFRCDPISEHNRLYWYRQTLGQGPEFLTYFQNEAQLEKSRLLSDRFSAERPKGSFSTLEIQRTEQGDSAMYLCASSFSLSGNTIYFGEGSWLTVV.

The CDR3 DNA is TGCGCCAGCAGCCATGGAGCGGGAGGGTCCACCTACGAGCAGTACTTC. Protein sequence: CASSHGAGGSTYEQYF. This chain uses TRBV4-1 with TRBJ2-7; 10 nucleotides align to TRBD2. The length of the CDR3 is 16 residues. The V segment lost 3 bases and the J segment 2 bases; nucleotides outside the gene matches: 7. Per the germline V gene, CDR1 is MGHRA and CDR2 is YSYEKL.

The sample holds many counts of this clonotype. The DNA of the CDR3 is TGTGCCTGGAGTCTACAGGGGCCTGACTATGGCTACACCTTC. Translating gives CAWSLQGPDYGYTF. V gene TRBV30 combines with J gene TRBJ1-2; 7 bases agree with TRBD1. CDR3 length: 14 residues. Trimming cost V 2 bases and J 3 bases; bases outside gene matches: 6. The germline gives CDR1 GTSNPN, CDR2 SVGIG (reference sequence). Combining the CDR3 with reference TRBV30 and TRBJ1-2 gives the whole variable domain SQTIHQWPATLVQPVGSPLSLECTVEGTSNPNLYWYRQAAGRGLQLLFYSVGIGQISSEVPQNLSASRPQDRQFILSSKKLLLSDSGFYLCAWSLQGPDYGYTFGSGTRLTVV.